Below, 14 T cell receptor beta chains from the same sample are listed, as sequenced in a study of high-grade serous ovarian cancer treatment subgroups. Tumor samples were taken before definitive surgery or chemotherapy. The assay was immunoSEQ multiplex PCR, and TCRdb's table has in-frame clones only and misses some. Of over 2,500 clones detected, roughly 72% appear once; the ten largest clones hold 10% to 15%. The sample consisted of tumor tissue. The receptors originated from a human donor with high-grade serous ovarian cancer.

The rearrangement uses TRBV5-1 and TRBJ2-5; TRBD2 matches 7 bases. V lost 3 bases, J lost 4 bases, and 9 bases stayed unmatched. CDR1 SGHRS and CDR2 YFSETQ come from the germline V gene. The CDR3 is 15 residues long. CDR3 residues: CASSSSSGGRETQYF. CDR3 DNA: TGCGCCAGCAGCTCCTCTTCCGGGGGGAGAGAGACCCAGTACTTC. The variable domain in full, with the rest retrieved from reference TRBV5-1 and TRBJ2-5, is KAGVTQTPRYLIKTRGQQVTLSCSPISGHRSVSWYQQTPGQGLQFLFEYFSETQRNKGNFPGRFSGRQFSNSRSEMNVSTLELGDSALYLCASSSSSGGRETQYFGPGTRLLVL.

The chain uses TRBV6-1 and TRBJ1-2, with 7 bases aligning to TRBD1. V lost 5 bases, J lost 4 bases, and 10 bases stayed unmatched. The CDR3 length is 15 residues. The V gene's germline CDR1 is MNHNS and CDR2 SASEGT. CDR3 DNA sequence: TGTGCCAGCAGTAGCGACAGGGTTAATATCTATGGCTACACCTTC. It codes for CASSSDRVNIYGYTF.

Points on this clone: This sample also contains other DNA sequences that code for the same CDR3. V usage is TRBV19 and J usage is TRBJ1-3; D is unclear. The CDR3 is 12 amino acids. Trimming took off 5 bases at V and 3 bases at J, with 5 bases between the two ends. Germline V gene data show CDR1 as LNHDA and CDR2 as SQIVND (reference sequence). The CDR3, as DNA: TGTGCCAGTAGTCCGGATGGAAACACCATATATTTT. Protein sequence: CASSPDGNTIYF. Full variable domain (outside the CDR3, taken from reference TRBV19 and TRBJ1-3): DGGITQSPKYLFRKEGQNVTLSCEQNLNHDAMYWYRQDPGQGLRLIYYSQIVNDFQKGDIAEGYSVSREKKESFPLTVTSAQKNPTAFYLCASSPDGNTIYFGEGSWLTVV.

The rearrangement links TRBV2 to TRBJ1-1; 10 bases map to TRBD1. Trimming took 6 bases from V and 3 from J; bases not matched to a gene: 7. Per the germline V gene, CDR1 is SNHLY and CDR2 is FYNNEI. CDR3 length equals 15 residues. Written as DNA, the CDR3 is TGTGCCAGCAGCCTTGCTGGGACAGGGGACACTGAAGCTTTCTTT. Translated: CASSLAGTGDTEAFF.

This clone was picked up a small number of times. The rearrangement links TRBV7-9 to TRBJ2-7; TRBD1 matches 8 bases. V was clipped by 7 bases and J by 3 bases; unmatched bases: 8. The CDR3 length is 14 residues. Germline lookup yields CDR1 SEHNR and CDR2 FQNEAQ (reference sequence). CDR3 bases: TGTGCCAGCACCTTGACAGGGGTTGACTACGAGCAGTACTTC. Its translation is CASTLTGVDYEQYF.

The CDR3 reads CASSPPGVLQETQYF. For the CDR3, the DNA is TGTGCCAGCAGCCCCCCAGGGGTTCTGCAAGAGACCCAGTACTTC. This chain links TRBV28 with TRBJ2-5; possible D gene TRBD1, 6 bases. This CDR3 has 15 amino acids. With 6 bases removed from V and 2 bases from J, the gap between germline ends came to 16 bases. CDR1 MDHEN and CDR2 SYDVKM come from the germline V gene. The entire variable domain, with the rest obtained from reference TRBV28 and TRBJ2-5, is as follows: DVKVTQSSRYLVKRTGEKVFLECVQDMDHENMFWYRQDPGLGLRLIYFSYDVKMKEKGDIPEGYSVSREKKERFSLILESASTNQTSMYLCASSPPGVLQETQYFGPGTRLLVL.

The chain recombines TRBV10-2 with TRBJ2-7, with no clear D. The CDR3 is 13 residues long. CDR1 and CDR2 (germline): WSHSY, SAAADI. V was cut by 5 bases and J by 5 bases, with 13 bases left in between. CDR3 in amino acids: CASSPGPTHEQYF. In DNA, the CDR3 is TGCGCCAGCAGTCCCGGGCCTACCCACGAGCAGTACTTC.

The V and J genes are TRBV6-1 and TRBJ1-2, with D perhaps TRBD1 (6 bases). Trimming pared 6 bases from V and 2 bases from J, leaving 16 bases between. Germline values: CDR1 MNHNS, CDR2 SASEGT. This CDR3 region has 15 residues. The CDR3: CASSSTQGSNYGYTF. Written as DNA, the CDR3 is TGTGCCAGCAGCTCAACACAGGGTAGCAACTATGGCTACACCTTC.

In its sample, this clone is large. This chain links TRBV9 with TRBJ2-5; weak D call: TRBD1 (6 bases). The CDR3 covers 13 residues. Germline loops: CDR1 SGDLS, CDR2 YYNGEE. Trimming took 0 bases from V and 9 from J, leaving 12 bases between them. Written as DNA, the CDR3 is TGTGCCAGCAGCGTAGGGCAAGAGGGGGCCCAGTACTTC. Residues: CASSVGQEGAQYF.

The V and J genes are TRBV7-9 and TRBJ1-4; D perhaps matches TRBD1 (6 bases). Germline CDR1 SEHNR, CDR2 FQNEAQ (reference sequence). V was shortened by 2 bases and J by 7 bases, with 17 bases between the two germline ends. The CDR3 loop spans 16 amino acids. The CDR3 region is CASSLNLGAFGEKLFF. The CDR3 nucleotides read TGTGCCAGCAGCTTAAACTTGGGGGCGTTTGGTGAAAAACTGTTTTTT.

This rearrangement joins TRBV18 to TRBJ2-7, with 7 bases lining up with TRBD1. V gave up 3 bases and J gave up 4 bases; unmatched junction bases: 6. Germline V lookup: CDR1 KGHSH, CDR2 LQKENI. This CDR3 is 14 amino acids long. This CDR3 is CASSPRQGTYEQYF. Here the CDR3 DNA reads TGTGCCAGCTCACCTCGACAGGGTACATACGAGCAGTACTTC.

This chain links TRBV7-9 with TRBJ1-2; the D gene is possibly TRBD1 (5 bases). This CDR3 spans 10 amino acids. The ends were cut back, 6 bases at V and 6 bases at J, with 5 bases in the middle. Germline assignment: CDR1 SEHNR and CDR2 FQNEAQ (reference sequence). The CDR3 bases are TGTGCCAGCAGAGGGGATGGCTACACCTTC. The encoded protein is CASRGDGYTF.

This clone appeared once. The chain employs TRBV13 and TRBJ2-1; TRBD2 might be the D (6 bases). The CDR3 runs to 13 residues. Trimming removed 11 bases at V and 2 bases at J, with 13 bases between. Germline CDR1 and CDR2: PRHDT and FYEKMQ (reference sequence). The chain's CDR3 is CAYSRGAYNEQFF. CDR3 in DNA: TGTGCCTATTCGCGGGGAGCCTACAATGAGCAGTTCTTC.

This clone was seen just once. This could be a read error, since a much larger clone is one nucleotide away. The genes are TRBV7-3 and TRBJ1-6; 8 bases are a match to TRBD1. The CDR3 loop spans 15 amino acids. Per the germline V gene, CDR1 is SGHTA and CDR2 is FQGTGA. CDR3 bases: TGTGCCAGCAGCTTGACAGGGGCAAAAGGCTCACCCCTCTACTTT. It is translated as CASSLTGAKGSPLYF.